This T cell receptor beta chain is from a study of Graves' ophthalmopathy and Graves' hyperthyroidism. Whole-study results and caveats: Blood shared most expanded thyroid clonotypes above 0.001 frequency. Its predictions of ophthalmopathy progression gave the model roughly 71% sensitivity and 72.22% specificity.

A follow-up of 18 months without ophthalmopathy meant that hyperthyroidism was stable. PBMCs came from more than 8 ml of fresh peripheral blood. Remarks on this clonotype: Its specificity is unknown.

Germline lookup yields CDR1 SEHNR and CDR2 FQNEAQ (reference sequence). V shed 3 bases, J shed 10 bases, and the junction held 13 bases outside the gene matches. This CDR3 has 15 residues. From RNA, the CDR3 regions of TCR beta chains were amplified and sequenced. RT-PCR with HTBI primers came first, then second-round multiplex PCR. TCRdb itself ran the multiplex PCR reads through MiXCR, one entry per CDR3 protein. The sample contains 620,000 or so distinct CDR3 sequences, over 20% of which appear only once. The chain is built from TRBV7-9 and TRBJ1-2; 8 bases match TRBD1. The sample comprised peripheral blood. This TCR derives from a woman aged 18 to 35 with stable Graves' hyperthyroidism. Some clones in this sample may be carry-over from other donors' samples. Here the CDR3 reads CASSLTGQGSKNYTF. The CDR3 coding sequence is TGTGCCAGCAGCTTGACCGGACAGGGTAGTAAAAACTACACCTTC.